Described below is a single T cell receptor beta chain sequence and its context. The same CDR3 can be traced to other DNA sequences in this sample. The data stem from a study of shared clonotypes between healthy human individuals. V was shortened by 1 base and J by 0 bases, with 10 bases between the two germline ends. CDR3 length: 16 amino acids. In germline, CDR1 is SGHRS, CDR2 YFSETQ. Assay used: immunoSEQ multiplex PCR; TCRdb lists only in-frame clones, some missing. The repertoire holds roughly 2,500,000 clones, 80% to 95% seen once, with around 0.4% in the top ten. This receptor was identified in a man aged 18 to 30 in good health. Some clones in this sample may be carry-over from other donors' samples. V is TRBV5-1 and J is TRBJ2-2; D gene unclear. The sample was naive CD4+ T cells from PBMCs. Specified subset: CD45RA+ positively selected. The CDR3 DNA is TGCGCCAGCAGCTTGAACCCAGGATCGAACACCGGGGAGCTGTTTTTT. Translated, it gives CASSLNPGSNTGELFF.